This is a list of T cell receptor beta chains from one sample in a study of OX40 agonist ivuxolimab in advanced cancers. Generated by immunoSEQ multiplex PCR, the TCRdb table keeps only in-frame clones and is missing some. The data hold about 52,000 clones, with just under 95% observed a single time. The specimen comprised CD4+ or CD8+ T cells sorted from blood, sampled in a trial of the OX40 agonist ivuxolimab. The source of these receptors is an adult with an advanced solid tumor such as melanoma, head and neck, liver or kidney cancer. CDR3s include the opening cysteine and the closing phenylalanine or tryptophan. A D gene is named only where the DNA matches it firmly.

>TRBV27|TRBJ2-7|NA
CASSRTRNEQYF
TGTGCCAGCAGTCGTACGAGGAACGAGCAGTACTTC
>TRBV5-1|TRBJ2-7|TRBD1
CASSFTGGPYEQYF
TGCGCCAGCAGCTTTACAGGGGGCCCCTACGAGCAGTACTTC
>TRBV28|TRBJ2-1|NA
CASSLWANEQFF
TGTGCCAGCAGTCTGTGGGCCAATGAGCAGTTCTTC
>TRBV27|TRBJ2-1|TRBD2
CASSQWGAGGLEQFF
TGTGCCAGCAGTCAATGGGGAGCGGGAGGGCTTGAGCAGTTCTTC
>TRBV21-1|TRBJ1-4|NA
CASSYTGDSATNEKLFF
TGTGCCAGCAGCTACACGGGAGACAGTGCAACTAATGAAAAACTGTTTTTT
>TRBV28|TRBJ1-1|NA
CASSRPPRLGEAFF
TGTGCCAGCAGTCGCCCCCCCCGACTGGGTGAAGCTTTCTTT
>TRBV2|TRBJ2-3|NA
CASSADSALSTDTQYF
TGTGCCAGCAGTGCGGACAGCGCCCTAAGCACAGATACGCAGTATTTT